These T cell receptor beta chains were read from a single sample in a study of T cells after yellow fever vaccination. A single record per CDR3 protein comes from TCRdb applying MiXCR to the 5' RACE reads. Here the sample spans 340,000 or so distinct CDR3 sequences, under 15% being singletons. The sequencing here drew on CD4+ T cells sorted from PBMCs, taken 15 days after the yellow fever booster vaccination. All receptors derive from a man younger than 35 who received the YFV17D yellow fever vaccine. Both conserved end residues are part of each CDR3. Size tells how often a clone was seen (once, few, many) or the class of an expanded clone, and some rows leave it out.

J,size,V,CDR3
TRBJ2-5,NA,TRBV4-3,CACSHVAGETQYF
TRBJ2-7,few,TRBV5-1,CASSLGTGSHEQYF
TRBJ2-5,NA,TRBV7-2,CASSPWTSPETQYF
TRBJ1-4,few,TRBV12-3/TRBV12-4,CASSRDGFEKLFF
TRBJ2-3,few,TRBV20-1,CSEGQRSTDTQYF
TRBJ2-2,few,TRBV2,CASSELRANTGELFF
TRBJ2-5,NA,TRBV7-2,CASSLGGGGLETQYF
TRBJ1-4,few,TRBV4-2,CASSQDRSSTNEKLFF
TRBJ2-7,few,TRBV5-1,CASSSPPGVIYEQYF
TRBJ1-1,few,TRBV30,CAWSDWYTEAFF
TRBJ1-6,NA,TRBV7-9,CASSFGRTGGSPLHF
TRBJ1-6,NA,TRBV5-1,CASSRDRSTTLHF
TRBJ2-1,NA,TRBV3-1,CASSPPRTGNYNEQFF
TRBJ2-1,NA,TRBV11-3,CASSPRRGGEQFF
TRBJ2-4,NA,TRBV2,CASGGPAKNIQYF
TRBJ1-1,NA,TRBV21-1,CATSHRGRNTEAFF
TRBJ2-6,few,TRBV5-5,CASSPAVQGSSGANVLTF
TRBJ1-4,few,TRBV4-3,CASSQVQGKLFF
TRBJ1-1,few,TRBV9,CASSAGPNTEAFF
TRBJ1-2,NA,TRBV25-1,CASSEYSPIGDGYTF
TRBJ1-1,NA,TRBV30,CAWRPEGGTEAFF
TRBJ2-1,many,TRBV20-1,CSARRGYNEQFF
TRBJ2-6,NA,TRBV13,CASTAWQLARPSGANVLTF
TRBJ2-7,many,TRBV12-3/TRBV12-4,CASSPASYEQYF
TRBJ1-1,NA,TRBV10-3,CAISRARGTEAFF
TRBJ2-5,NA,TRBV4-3,CASSQVVAGQETQYF
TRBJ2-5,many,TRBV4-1,CASSPDRQETQYF